This T cell receptor beta chain was recorded in a study of naive and memory T cell subsets. The library had UMIs added by 3' ligation of an oligonucleotide to TCR cDNA. This clonotype was detected ten times or more. CDR1 and CDR2 from the germline V gene are SNHLY and FYNNEI. V was pared by 6 bases and J by 8 bases, with 8 bases between. The length of the CDR3 is 11 residues. Amplification of ligated cDNA took four PCR rounds with SP2 and nested alpha and beta constant primers. Reverse transcription of blood and skin TCR RNA was primed at alpha and beta constant regions. TCRdb used MiXCR to reprocess the 5' RACE reads, holding one entry per CDR3 protein. The sample lists 55,000 to 70,000 distinct CDR3 sequences, more than 7.5% occurring once.

The clonotype originates from a female donor in good health. The chain employs TRBV2 and TRBJ1-3; D unclear. Here the CDR3 DNA reads TGTGCCAGCAGACCCGAGTACACCATATATTTT. Its translation is CASRPEYTIYF.